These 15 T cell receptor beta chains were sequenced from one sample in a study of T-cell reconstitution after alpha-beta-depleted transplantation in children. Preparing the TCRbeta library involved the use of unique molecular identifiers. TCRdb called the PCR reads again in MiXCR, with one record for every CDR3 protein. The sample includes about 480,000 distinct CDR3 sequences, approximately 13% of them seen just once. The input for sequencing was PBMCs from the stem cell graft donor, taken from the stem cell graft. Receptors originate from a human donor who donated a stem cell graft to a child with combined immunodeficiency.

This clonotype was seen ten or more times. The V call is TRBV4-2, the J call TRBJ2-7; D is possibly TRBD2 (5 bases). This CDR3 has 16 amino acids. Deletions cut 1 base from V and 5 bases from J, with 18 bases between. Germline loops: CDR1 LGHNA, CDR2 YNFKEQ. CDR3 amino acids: CASSQVGIASGNEQYF. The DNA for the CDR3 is TGTGCCAGCAGCCAAGTAGGGATAGCGAGTGGGAACGAGCAGTACTTC.

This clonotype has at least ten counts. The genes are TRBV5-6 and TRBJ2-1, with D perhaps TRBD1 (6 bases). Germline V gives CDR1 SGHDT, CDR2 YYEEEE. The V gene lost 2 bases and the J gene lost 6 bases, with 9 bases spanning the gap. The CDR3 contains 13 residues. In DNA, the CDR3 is TGTGCCAGCAGCTTCTACAGGGTCAATGAGCAGTTCTTC. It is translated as CASSFYRVNEQFF.

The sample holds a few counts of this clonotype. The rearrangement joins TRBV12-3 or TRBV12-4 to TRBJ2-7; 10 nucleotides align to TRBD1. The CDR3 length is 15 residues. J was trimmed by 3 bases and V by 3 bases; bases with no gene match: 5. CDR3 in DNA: TGTGCCAGCAGTTTCGGAGGACAGGGGGGCTACGAGCAGTACTTC. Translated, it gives CASSFGGQGGYEQYF.

The CDR3 DNA is TGTGCCAGCACCCTAATGGGCAGCTCCTACAATGAGCAGTTCTTC. This sequence encodes CASTLMGSSYNEQFF. This chain joins TRBV6-2 or TRBV6-3 and TRBJ2-1, with D unclear. The CDR3 length is 15 residues. Trimming removed 7 bases from V and 0 bases from J, with 13 bases in between. From germline, CDR1 is MNHEY and CDR2 SVGEGT.

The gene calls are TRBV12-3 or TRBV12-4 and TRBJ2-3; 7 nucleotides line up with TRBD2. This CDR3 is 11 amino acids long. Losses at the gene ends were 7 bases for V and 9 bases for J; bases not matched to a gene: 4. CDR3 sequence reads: CASTWRGTQYF. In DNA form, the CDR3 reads TGTGCCAGCACCTGGCGGGGGACGCAGTATTTT.

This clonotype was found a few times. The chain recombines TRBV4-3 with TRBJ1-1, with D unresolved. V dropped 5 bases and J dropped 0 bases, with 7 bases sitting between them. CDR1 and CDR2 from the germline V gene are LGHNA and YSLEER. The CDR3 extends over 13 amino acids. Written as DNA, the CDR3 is TGCGCCAGCAGCTCGTCAGTGAACACTGAAGCTTTCTTT. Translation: CASSSSVNTEAFF.

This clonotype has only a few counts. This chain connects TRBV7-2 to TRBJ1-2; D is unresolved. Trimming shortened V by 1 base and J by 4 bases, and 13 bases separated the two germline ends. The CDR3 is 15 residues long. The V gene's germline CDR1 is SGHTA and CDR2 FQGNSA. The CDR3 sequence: CASSLVPRSRYGYTF. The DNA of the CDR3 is TGTGCCAGCAGCTTAGTTCCACGGTCGCGCTATGGCTACACCTTC.

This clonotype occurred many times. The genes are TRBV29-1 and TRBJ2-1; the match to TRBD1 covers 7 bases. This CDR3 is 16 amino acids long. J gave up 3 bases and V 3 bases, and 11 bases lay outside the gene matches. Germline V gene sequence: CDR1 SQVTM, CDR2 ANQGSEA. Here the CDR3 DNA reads TGCAGCGTTGACTTAGAACAGGGGCAAGTCTACAATGAGCAGTTCTTC. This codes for CSVDLEQGQVYNEQFF.

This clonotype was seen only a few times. The CDR3 region is CASSLARLAPFTDTQYF. In DNA, the CDR3 is TGCGCCAGCAGCTTGGCGAGACTAGCCCCTTTCACAGATACGCAGTATTTT. The rearrangement joins TRBV5-1 to TRBJ2-3; 7 nucleotides align to TRBD2. V dropped 0 bases and J dropped 2; count of bases not matched to a gene: 9. The CDR3 has 17 residues. Germline CDR1 SGHRS, CDR2 YFSETQ.

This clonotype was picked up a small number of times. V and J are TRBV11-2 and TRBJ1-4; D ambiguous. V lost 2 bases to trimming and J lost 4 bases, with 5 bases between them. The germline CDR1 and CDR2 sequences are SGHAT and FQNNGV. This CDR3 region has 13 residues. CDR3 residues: CASSLSLNEKLFF. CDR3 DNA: TGTGCCAGCAGCTTATCTCTTAATGAAAAACTGTTTTTT.

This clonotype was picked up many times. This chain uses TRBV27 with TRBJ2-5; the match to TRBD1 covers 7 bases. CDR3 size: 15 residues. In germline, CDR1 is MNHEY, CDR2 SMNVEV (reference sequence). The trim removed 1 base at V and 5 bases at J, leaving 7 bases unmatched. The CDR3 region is CASSLWTGPRETQYF. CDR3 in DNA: TGTGCCAGCAGTTTATGGACAGGCCCGAGGGAGACCCAGTACTTC.

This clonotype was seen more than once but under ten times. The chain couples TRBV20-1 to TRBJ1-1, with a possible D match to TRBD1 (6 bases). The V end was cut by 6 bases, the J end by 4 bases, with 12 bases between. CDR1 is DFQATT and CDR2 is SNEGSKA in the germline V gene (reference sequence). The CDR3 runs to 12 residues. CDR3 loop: CSAPNRATEAFF. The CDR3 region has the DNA TGCAGTGCACCGAACAGGGCCACTGAAGCTTTCTTT.

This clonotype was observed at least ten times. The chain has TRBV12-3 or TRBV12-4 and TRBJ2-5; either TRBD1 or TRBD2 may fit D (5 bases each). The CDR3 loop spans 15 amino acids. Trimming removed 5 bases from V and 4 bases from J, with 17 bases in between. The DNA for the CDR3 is TGTGCCAGCAGTCCCAGGGTAGCGCGTCGAGAGACCCAGTACTTC. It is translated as CASSPRVARRETQYF.

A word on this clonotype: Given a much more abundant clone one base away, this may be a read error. The CDR3 sequence is CASGLAVDTQYF. CDR3 DNA sequence: TGTGCCAGCGGCTTAGCGGTAGATACGCAGTATTTT. The J gene is TRBJ2-3, the V gene TRBV12-3 or TRBV12-4; TRBD2 is a possible D gene (6 bases). This CDR3 has 12 amino acids. The V end was cut by 8 bases, the J end by 5 bases, with 11 bases between.

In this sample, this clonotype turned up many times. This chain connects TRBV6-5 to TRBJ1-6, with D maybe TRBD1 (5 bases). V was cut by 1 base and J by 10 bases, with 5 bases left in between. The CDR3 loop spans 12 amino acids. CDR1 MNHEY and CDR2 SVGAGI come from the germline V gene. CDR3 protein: CASSYWGSPLHF. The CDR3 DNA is TGTGCCAGCAGTTACTGGGGCTCACCCCTCCACTTT.